This TCR beta chain was retrieved from a study of cytomegalovirus exposure and HLA in healthy donors. Whole-study context: Early released data had roughly 81 million unique TCRs, all coming from HLA-typed donors.

The PCR was carried out with 60 Vbeta primers and 13 Jbeta primers. The protocol was immunoSEQ multiplex PCR, while the TCRdb copy is restricted to in-frame clones and leaves out a portion. Here the sample table reports about 130,000 clones. The study, taken as a whole, reports: Per a later analysis, roughly 17,000 TCR beta sequences showed association with HLA alleles at 0.05 false discovery rate. A later analysis reportedly identified an Asian-associated ancestry cluster as carrying fewer N-insertions than the 666-donor mean. Confirmation in vitro established that a few CMV-associated chains were specific for CMV antigens.

The CDR3 is 17 residues long. Germline V CDR1 and CDR2: SGHVS, FQNEAQ. V was pared by 7 bases and J by 6 bases, with 18 bases of the junction left unmatched. Points on this clone: Antigen specificity is unknown.

Material for sequencing was PBMCs. This TCR was recovered from a man aged 18 to 30 in good health and CMV-seronegative. The gene calls are TRBV7-8 and TRBJ2-1, with 7 bases identical to TRBD2. The DNA for the CDR3 is TGTGCCAGCATGGTAGGGGACTATCGGATTAGCGGCAATGAGCAGTTCTTC. Protein: CASMVGDYRISGNEQFF.